These 3 T cell receptor beta chains came from one sample sequenced in a study of T-cell reconstitution after alpha-beta-depleted transplantation in children. Preparation of the TCRbeta library was carried out with unique molecular identifiers. TCRdb analysed the PCR reads with MiXCR anew, one entry per CDR3 protein. The top ten clones hold about 5.4% of a sample with a few hundred thousand distinct CDR3 sequences, roughly a tenth of them seen once. Source: PBMCs from the stem cell graft donor, taken from the stem cell graft. The source of these receptors is a human donor who donated a stem cell graft to a child with SCID.

With respect to this clonotype: This may be a read error: a much more frequent sequence differs by one nucleotide. J is TRBJ1-1 and V is TRBV7-3; D perhaps matches TRBD1 (5 bases). The ends were cut back, 5 bases at V and 5 bases at J, with 15 bases in the middle. In germline, CDR1 is SGHTA, CDR2 FQGTGA. The CDR3 loop spans 14 amino acids. The CDR3 bases are TGTGCCAGCAGCCCCGTGGGGGGTCATACTGAAGCTTTCTTT. Amino acid sequence: CASSPVGGHTEAFF.

This clonotype was seen many times. This chain links TRBV12-3 or TRBV12-4 with TRBJ2-3; 7 bases are shared with TRBD2. After removal of 5 bases from V and 10 bases from J, the junction contained 9 bases not matched to a gene. This CDR3 is built from 13 residues. The CDR3 spells CASSPSTSVAQYF. The DNA for the CDR3 is TGTGCCAGCAGTCCTTCTACTAGCGTGGCGCAGTATTTT.

This clonotype was recorded at least ten times. The CDR3 loop is CASGDRSHEQYF. CDR3 DNA sequence: TGTGCCAGCGGGGACAGAAGCCACGAGCAGTACTTC. The chain joins TRBV6-2 or TRBV6-3 to TRBJ2-7; TRBD1 aligns across 7 bases. This CDR3 region has 12 residues. Germline trimming cut 8 bases from V and 5 bases from J; bases unmatched to any gene: 6. Germline V CDR1 and CDR2: MNHEY, SVGEGT.